The entry that follows covers one T cell receptor beta chain sequence. The data were obtained in a study of blood T cell repertoires in COVID-19. Study-level information: Spain, Italy and the United States supplied samples that represented acute and convalescent COVID-19.

Authors' methods: How many nucleated cells were present was estimated from reference gene primer amplification. Sequencing used immunoSEQ multiplex PCR; TCRdb keeps in-frame clones, though not all of them. V and J calls and clone size are copied from that table; D and trimming were computed from the DNA. The sample has 25,000 to 30,000 clones, roughly 87% seen once; the top ten hold over 15%. The clonotype originates from a human donor in a cohort sampled during active COVID-19. The sequencing input was peripheral blood.

This chain's CDR3 is CASRTGDSNQPQHF. CDR3 sequence (DNA): TGTGCCAGCCGGACAGGGGATAGCAATCAGCCCCAGCATTTT. This chain uses TRBV6-5 with TRBJ1-5; TRBD1 matches 9 bases. This CDR3 is 14 amino acids long. The V segment lost 8 bases and the J segment 0 bases; nucleotides outside the gene matches: 2. Per the germline V gene, CDR1 is MNHEY and CDR2 is SVGAGI.